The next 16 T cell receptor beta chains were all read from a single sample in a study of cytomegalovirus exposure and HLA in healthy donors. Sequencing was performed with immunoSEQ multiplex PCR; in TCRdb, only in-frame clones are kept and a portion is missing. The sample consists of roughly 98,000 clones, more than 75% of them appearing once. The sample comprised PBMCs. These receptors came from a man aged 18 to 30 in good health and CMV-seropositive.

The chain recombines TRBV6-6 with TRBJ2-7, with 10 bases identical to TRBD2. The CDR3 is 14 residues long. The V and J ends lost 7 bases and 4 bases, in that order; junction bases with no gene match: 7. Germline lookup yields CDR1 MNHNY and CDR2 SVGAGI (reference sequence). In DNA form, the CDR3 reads TGTGCCAGCAATATCGCTAGCGGGGGTTACGAGCAGTACTTC. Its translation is CASNIASGGYEQYF.

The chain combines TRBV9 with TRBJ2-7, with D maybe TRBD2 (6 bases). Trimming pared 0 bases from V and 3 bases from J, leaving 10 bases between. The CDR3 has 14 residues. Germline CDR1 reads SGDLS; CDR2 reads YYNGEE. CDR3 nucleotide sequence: TGTGCCAGCAGCGTAGGTTCTAGCGACTACGAGCAGTACTTC. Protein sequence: CASSVGSSDYEQYF.

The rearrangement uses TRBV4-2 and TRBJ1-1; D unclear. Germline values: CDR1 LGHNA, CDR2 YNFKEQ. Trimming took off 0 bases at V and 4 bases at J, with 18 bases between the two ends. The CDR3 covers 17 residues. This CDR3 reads CASSQEWRKTWGTEAFF. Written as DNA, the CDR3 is TGTGCCAGCAGCCAAGAATGGAGGAAGACTTGGGGCACTGAAGCTTTCTTT.

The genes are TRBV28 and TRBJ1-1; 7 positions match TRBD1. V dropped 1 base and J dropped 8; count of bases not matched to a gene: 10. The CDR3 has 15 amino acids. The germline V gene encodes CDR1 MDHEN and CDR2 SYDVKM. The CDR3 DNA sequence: TGTGCCAGCAGTTTATTCATCTCACAGGGGCGCGAAGCTTTCTTT. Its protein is CASSLFISQGREAFF.

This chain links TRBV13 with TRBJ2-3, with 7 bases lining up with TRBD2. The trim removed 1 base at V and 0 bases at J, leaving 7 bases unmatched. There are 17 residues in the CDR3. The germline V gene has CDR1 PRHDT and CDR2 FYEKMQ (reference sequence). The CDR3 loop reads CASSLELADPSTDTQYF. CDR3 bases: TGTGCCAGCAGCTTAGAGCTAGCGGACCCTAGCACAGATACGCAGTATTTT.

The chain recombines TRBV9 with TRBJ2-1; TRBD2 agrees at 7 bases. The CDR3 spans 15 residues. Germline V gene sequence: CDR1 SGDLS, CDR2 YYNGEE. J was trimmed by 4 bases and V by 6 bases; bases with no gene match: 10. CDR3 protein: CASKGEGSWYNEQFF. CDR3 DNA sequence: TGTGCCAGCAAAGGGGAGGGCTCTTGGTACAATGAGCAGTTCTTC.

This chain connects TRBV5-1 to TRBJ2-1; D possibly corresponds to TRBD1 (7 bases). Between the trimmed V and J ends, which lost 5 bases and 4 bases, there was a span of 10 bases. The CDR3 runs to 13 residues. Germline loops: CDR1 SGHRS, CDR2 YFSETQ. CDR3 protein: CASRRDSYNEQFF. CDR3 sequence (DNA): TGCGCCAGCAGGCGGGACAGTTACAATGAGCAGTTCTTC.

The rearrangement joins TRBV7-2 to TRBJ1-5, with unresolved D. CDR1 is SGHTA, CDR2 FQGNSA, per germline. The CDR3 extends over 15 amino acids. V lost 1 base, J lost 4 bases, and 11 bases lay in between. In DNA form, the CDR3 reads TGTGCCAGCAGCTTAGATTCGTCGCGAAATCAGCCCCAGCATTTT. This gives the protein CASSLDSSRNQPQHF.

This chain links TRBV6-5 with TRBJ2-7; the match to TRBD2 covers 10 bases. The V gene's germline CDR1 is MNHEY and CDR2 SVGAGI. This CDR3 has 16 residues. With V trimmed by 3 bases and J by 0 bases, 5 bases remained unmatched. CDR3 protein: CASSYTSGANSYEQYF. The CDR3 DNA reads TGTGCCAGCAGTTATACTAGCGGGGCAAACTCCTACGAGCAGTACTTC.

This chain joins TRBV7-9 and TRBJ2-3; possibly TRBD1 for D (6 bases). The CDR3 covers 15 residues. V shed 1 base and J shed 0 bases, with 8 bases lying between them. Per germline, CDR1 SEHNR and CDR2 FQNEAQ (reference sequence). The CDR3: CASSLETGSTDTQYF. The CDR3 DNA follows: TGTGCCAGCAGCTTAGAAACAGGGAGCACAGATACGCAGTATTTT.

The CDR3 nucleotides read TGCGCCTCCAAGGGACTTGGCGGTAATGAAAAACTGTTTTTT. Translated, it gives CASKGLGGNEKLFF. The V gene is TRBV4-1, the J gene TRBJ1-4; tentative D call: TRBD1 (5 bases). Trimming took 11 bases from V and 4 from J, leaving 17 bases between them. The CDR3 is 14 residues long. Germline-derived CDR1 and CDR2 are MGHRA and YSYEKL.

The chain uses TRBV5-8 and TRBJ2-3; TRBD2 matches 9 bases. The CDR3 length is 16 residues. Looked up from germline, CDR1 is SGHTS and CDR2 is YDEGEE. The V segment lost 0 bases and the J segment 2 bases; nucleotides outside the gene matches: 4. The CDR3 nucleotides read TGTGCCAGCAGCTTGGGGTTAGCGGGGGACACAGATACGCAGTATTTT. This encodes CASSLGLAGDTDTQYF.

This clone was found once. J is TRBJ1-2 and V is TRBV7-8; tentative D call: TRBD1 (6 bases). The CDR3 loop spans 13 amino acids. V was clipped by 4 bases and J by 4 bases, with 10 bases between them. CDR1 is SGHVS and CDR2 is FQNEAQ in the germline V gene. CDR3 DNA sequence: TGTGCCAGCAGCTCAAGGGGGGGCTATGGCTACACCTTC. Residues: CASSSRGGYGYTF.

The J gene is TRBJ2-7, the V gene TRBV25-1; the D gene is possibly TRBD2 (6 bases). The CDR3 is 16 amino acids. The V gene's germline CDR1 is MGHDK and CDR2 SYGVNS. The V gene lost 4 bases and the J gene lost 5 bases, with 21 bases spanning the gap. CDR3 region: CASSAPIGLARDEQYF. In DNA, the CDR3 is TGTGCCAGCAGTGCCCCCATAGGGCTAGCGAGAGACGAGCAGTACTTC.

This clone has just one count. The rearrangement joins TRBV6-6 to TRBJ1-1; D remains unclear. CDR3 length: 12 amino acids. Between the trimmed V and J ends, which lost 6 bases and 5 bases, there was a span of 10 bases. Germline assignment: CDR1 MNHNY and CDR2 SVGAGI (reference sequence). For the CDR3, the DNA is TGTGCCAGCAGGGAGGCGGGGACTGAAGCTTTCTTT. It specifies CASREAGTEAFF.

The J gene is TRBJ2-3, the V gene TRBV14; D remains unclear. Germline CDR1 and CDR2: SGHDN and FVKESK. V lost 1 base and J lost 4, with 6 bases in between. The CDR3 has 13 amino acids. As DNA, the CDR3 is TGTGCCAGCAGCCAAGTGTTATCAGATACGCAGTATTTT. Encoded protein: CASSQVLSDTQYF.